This TCR beta chain was profiled in a study of T-cell reconstitution after alpha-beta-depleted transplantation in children (dated by TCRdb to 2016 to 2018). Background for the entire study: The study quantitatively tracked T-cell immune reconstitution after TCRalphabeta/CD19-depleted allogeneic hematopoietic cell transplantation in children using TCR repertoire profiling.

For this chain, trimming is 2 bases at the V end and 1 base at the J end, and the number of junction bases without a gene match is 7. There are 16 amino acids in the CDR3, from cysteine to phenylalanine inclusive. Only CDR3 DNA is held: 48 bases, read in frame from base 1. Via the germline V gene (reference sequence), CDR1 is DFQATT and CDR2 SNEGSKA. This clonotype came up a few times. Its antigen has not been determined. The input lacks base qualities; no much larger clone sits a single base away. The protocol used for the library was PCR. Sequencing was carried out with an Illumina HiSeq 2500. TCR library preparation used molecular barcoding, with unique molecular identifiers applied to normalize quantification of the TCRbeta repertoire. TCRdb took the public reads, trimmed them with fastp at Q25, ran MiXCR for clone calling and kept in-frame beta chains. Entries that share a CDR3 protein sequence are merged under the most common genes and DNA. Within this sample are some 600,000 distinct CDR3 sequences, with 16% of them counted one time only. Together, the top ten hold approximately 1.1% of the sample.

The chain joins TRBV20-1 to TRBJ1-1; TRBD1 aligns with 10 central bases. The specimen was PBMCs from the stem cell graft donor, collected from the stem cell graft. This receptor was obtained from a human donor who donated a stem cell graft to a child with acute myeloid leukemia. The DNA is TGCAGTGCTAGACTCCGGGACAGGGGACCGAACACTGAAGCTTTCTTT. The resulting protein is CSARLRDRGPNTEAFF.